The 29 T cell receptor beta chains below were found in one sample sequenced in a study of OX40 agonist ivuxolimab in advanced cancers. Clones were read by immunoSEQ multiplex PCR, and TCRdb kept only the in-frame ones, dropping some. The data show some 40,000 clones, with around 88% seen just once and around 0.56% held by the top ten. Sequencing used CD4+ or CD8+ T cells sorted from blood, obtained in a trial of the OX40 agonist ivuxolimab. The origin of the receptors is an adult with an advanced solid tumor such as melanoma, head and neck, liver or kidney cancer.

This clone was detected a few times. This sequence joins TRBV7-2 and TRBJ1-5; D might be TRBD1 (5 bases). The CDR3 is made up of 15 amino acids. The germline V and J ends were trimmed by 6 bases and 6 bases, with 18 bases remaining between them. Germline CDR1 is SGHTA and CDR2 is FQGNSA. The CDR3 loop reads CASRPTQGSGQPQHF. The CDR3 DNA reads TGTGCCAGCAGGCCCACCCAGGGCTCGGGTCAGCCCCAGCATTTT.

The chain has TRBV4-1 and TRBJ1-1; D not certain. The CDR3 totals 13 residues. V dropped 7 bases and J dropped 4 bases, with 13 bases sitting between them. Germline CDR1 is MGHRA and CDR2 is YSYEKL. The CDR3 DNA follows: TGCGCCAGCAAAACCTCACGGAGCACTGAAGCTTTCTTT. Residues: CASKTSRSTEAFF.

The chain is built from TRBV5-1 and TRBJ2-2; D is possibly TRBD1 or TRBD2 (6 bases each). Trimming left V 4 bases short and J 5 bases short, with 9 bases between. The CDR3 has 13 amino acids. Germline values: CDR1 SGHRS, CDR2 YFSETQ. The CDR3 sequence: CASSGGTTGELFF. The CDR3 DNA is TGCGCCAGCAGCGGGGGGACAACCGGGGAGCTGTTTTTT.

The rearrangement uses TRBV6-1 and TRBJ1-4, with a tentative D call TRBD1 (5 bases). V shed 0 bases and J shed 5 bases, with 16 bases lying between them. Germline CDR1 reads MNHNS; CDR2 reads SASEGT. The CDR3 covers 17 residues. Here the CDR3 reads CASSEALRGSVNEKLFF. The CDR3 coding sequence is TGTGCCAGCAGTGAAGCGCTTCGGGGGTCGGTGAATGAAAAACTGTTTTTT.

This clone was counted once. The V gene is TRBV18, the J gene TRBJ2-7; TRBD1 or TRBD2 may be the D gene (6 bases each). Germline V CDR1 and CDR2: KGHSH, LQKENI. Trimming took off 3 bases at V and 2 bases at J, with 11 bases between the two ends. This CDR3 contains 14 residues. Written as DNA, the CDR3 is TGTGCCAGCTCACCGAAGGGGGGTACCTACGAGCAGTACTTC. Amino acid sequence: CASSPKGGTYEQYF. Full variable domain (rest looked up from reference TRBV18 and TRBJ2-7): NAGVMQNPRHLVRRRGQEARLRCSPMKGHSHVYWYRQLPEEGLKFMVYLQKENIIDESGMPKERFSAEFPKEGPSILRIQQVVRGDSAAYFCASSPKGGTYEQYFGPGTRLTVT.

The genes are TRBV6-5 and TRBJ1-5, with D possibly TRBD1 on 6 matching bases. Germline CDR1 is MNHEY and CDR2 is SVGAGI. This CDR3 contains 13 residues. V dropped 10 bases and J dropped 3 bases, with 13 bases sitting between them. The CDR3, as DNA: TGTGCCACCAGGGGCGGAAACAATCAGCCCCAGCATTTT. Protein sequence: CATRGGNNQPQHF.

This clone was found a few times. V is TRBV5-1 and J is TRBJ2-3; D is perhaps TRBD1 (5 bases). Germline V gene data show CDR1 as SGHRS and CDR2 as YFSETQ. V lost 4 bases to trimming and J lost 6 bases, with 15 bases between them. The CDR3 has 14 amino acids. The CDR3 region is CASSPRGLQDTQYF. The CDR3 DNA sequence: TGCGCCAGCAGCCCAAGGGGCCTCCAGGATACGCAGTATTTT.

The chain couples TRBV6-6 to TRBJ2-5, with a weak D call TRBD2 (5 bases). The CDR3 is 16 amino acids. Looked up from germline, CDR1 is MNHNY and CDR2 is SVGAGI (reference sequence). Trimming took off 4 bases at V and 4 bases at J, with 19 bases between the two ends. The CDR3 region has the DNA TGTGCCAGCAGTTCAGCGTCTAGCAACTCGATAGAGACCCAGTACTTC. It is translated as CASSSASSNSIETQYF.

This chain uses TRBV7-2 with TRBJ1-1, with 7 bases aligning to TRBD1. Germline CDR1 reads SGHTA; CDR2 reads FQGNSA. The CDR3 is 13 residues long. Unmatched junction bases numbered 8, after V lost 3 bases and J lost 10 bases. The CDR3 sequence is CASSFGRGLVAFF. DNA for the CDR3: TGTGCCAGCAGCTTTGGGAGGGGGCTTGTAGCTTTCTTT.

V is TRBV29-1 and J is TRBJ2-7, with a tentative D call TRBD2 (5 bases). The CDR3 consists of 13 residues. From germline, CDR1 is SQVTM and CDR2 ANQGSEA. Trimming stripped 7 bases from V and 3 bases from J, with 16 bases between. CDR3 sequence: CSAIDPGGYEQYF. The CDR3 DNA reads as TGCAGCGCAATAGACCCAGGAGGCTACGAGCAGTACTTC.

In regard to this clone: Other DNA sequences within the sample encode an identical CDR3. The rearrangement links TRBV5-6 to TRBJ1-3; D is uncertain. The CDR3 has 14 amino acids. Per germline, CDR1 SGHDT and CDR2 YYEEEE. The V gene lost 0 bases and the J gene lost 0 bases, with 4 bases spanning the gap. The CDR3 loop reads CASSLGHSGNTIYF. CDR3 DNA sequence: TGTGCCAGCAGCTTGGGACACTCTGGAAACACCATATATTTT.

The chain has TRBV4-2 and TRBJ1-3, with no clear D. The V gene's germline CDR1 is LGHNA and CDR2 YNFKEQ. Between the trimmed V and J ends, which lost 1 base and 0 bases, there was a span of 7 bases. This CDR3 contains 15 residues. The chain's CDR3 is CASSQGQISGNTIYF. The CDR3 DNA is TGTGCCAGCAGCCAAGGACAAATCTCTGGAAACACCATATATTTT.

The rearrangement joins TRBV6-1 to TRBJ1-5; 8 bases match TRBD1. The length of the CDR3 is 12 residues. V was clipped by 10 bases and J by 6 bases; unmatched bases: 5. Germline values: CDR1 MNHNS, CDR2 SASEGT. The CDR3 bases are TGTGCCACAGGACAGGGTATTCAGCCCCAGCATTTT. It yields the protein CATGQGIQPQHF.

The chain couples TRBV5-5 to TRBJ2-7, with D maybe TRBD1 (5 bases). This CDR3 is 14 amino acids long. CDR1 is SGHKS, CDR2 YYEKEE, per germline (reference sequence). Trimming shortened V by 3 bases and J by 0 bases, and 10 bases separated the two germline ends. The CDR3 spells CASSSTANSYEQYF. The DNA of the CDR3 is TGTGCCAGCAGCTCGACAGCCAACTCCTACGAGCAGTACTTC.

The chain is built from TRBV11-2 and TRBJ2-2; 7 bases are a match to TRBD1. Germline CDR1 reads SGHAT; CDR2 reads FQNNGV. This CDR3 is built from 15 residues. The J segment lost 3 bases and the V segment lost 3 bases, leaving 4 bases of the junction unmatched. CDR3 nucleotides: TGTGCCAGCAGCTTTCGAGGGGGCGACACCGGGGAGCTGTTTTTT. Its protein product is CASSFRGGDTGELFF.

V and J are TRBV27 and TRBJ2-5; the D is unclear. Germline loops: CDR1 MNHEY, CDR2 SMNVEV (reference sequence). Trimming removed 2 bases at V and 5 bases at J, with 9 bases between. The CDR3 is made up of 13 amino acids. The CDR3 DNA is TGTGCCAGCAGTTTAGCGGTCAGTGAGACCCAGTACTTC. This codes for CASSLAVSETQYF.

This clone was seen just once. The chain links TRBV27 to TRBJ2-2; no clear D. Trimming removed 6 bases at V and 1 base at J, with 15 bases between. The germline CDR1 and CDR2 sequences are MNHEY and SMNVEV (reference sequence). The CDR3 consists of 16 residues. DNA for the CDR3: TGTGCCAGCAGCCAAAAACGGCAGGTGAACACCGGGGAGCTGTTTTTT. Encoded protein: CASSQKRQVNTGELFF.

Of note for this clone: Given the absence of the conserved phenylalanine or tryptophan at the CDR3 end, a read error is likely. The chain has TRBV5-1 and TRBJ1-6; D is unresolved. The V gene lost 2 bases and the J gene lost 7 bases, with 7 bases spanning the gap. CDR1 is SGHRS and CDR2 is YFSETQ in the germline V gene. CDR3 length equals 13 residues. The CDR3 region has the DNA TGCGCCAGCAGCTTAGAGCCAAATTCACCCCTCCACCTT. Encoded protein: CASSLEPNSPLHL.

Here the CDR3 DNA reads TGTGCCACCCAGGTGGGGGCAAGGGAGACCCAGTACTTC. Protein sequence: CATQVGARETQYF. The gene calls are TRBV15 and TRBJ2-5; D perhaps matches TRBD1 (6 bases). The CDR3 is 13 amino acids. V was pared by 8 bases and J by 5 bases, with 15 bases between. Germline-derived CDR1 and CDR2 are LNHNV and YYDKDF (reference sequence). Full variable domain (outside the CDR3, taken from reference TRBV15 and TRBJ2-5): DAMVIQNPRYQVTQFGKPVTLSCSQTLNHNVMYWYQQKSSQAPKLLFHYYDKDFNNEADTPDNFQSRRPNTSFCFLDIRSPGLGDTAMYLCATQVGARETQYFGPGTRLLVL.

V and J are TRBV6-4 and TRBJ1-2, with 7 bases identical to TRBD1. After removal of 9 bases from V and 6 bases from J, the junction contained 19 bases not matched to a gene. This CDR3 is built from 16 residues. The germline CDR1 and CDR2 sequences are MRHNA and SNTAGT. The CDR3 DNA follows: TGTGCCAGAGAAACTTCCTTGAAACAGGGGCTAGATGGCTACACCTTC. It is translated as CARETSLKQGLDGYTF.

The chain joins TRBV9 to TRBJ1-1, with 10 positions matching TRBD1. The CDR3 has 15 amino acids. J gave up 5 bases and V 3 bases, and 7 bases lay outside the gene matches. In germline, CDR1 is SGDLS, CDR2 YYNGEE. In DNA form, the CDR3 reads TGTGCCAGCAGCGCCTGGGACAGGGGAAGAACTGAAGCTTTCTTT. Protein sequence: CASSAWDRGRTEAFF.

This chain joins TRBV6-1 and TRBJ1-4, with 8 bases that match TRBD1. Per the germline V gene, CDR1 is MNHNS and CDR2 is SASEGT. V trimming: 3 bases; J trimming: 11 bases; junction bases outside the gene matches: 11. The CDR3 is 15 amino acids. The CDR3 sequence is CASSEGRQGNRKLFF. The CDR3 DNA reads as TGTGCCAGCAGTGAGGGGAGACAGGGGAATAGGAAACTGTTTTTT.

The gene calls are TRBV7-2 and TRBJ2-1; 8 bases are a match to TRBD2. After removal of 5 bases from V and 7 bases from J, the junction contained 16 bases not matched to a gene. This CDR3 spans 17 amino acids. CDR1 is SGHTA and CDR2 is FQGNSA in the germline V gene. DNA of the CDR3: TGTGCCAGCAGCGGGACTAGTGGGGGGGGTATACAGAATGAGCAGTTCTTC. It yields the protein CASSGTSGGGIQNEQFF.

This sequence joins TRBV2 and TRBJ1-1, with D unclear. The CDR3 consists of 13 residues. Trimming removed 6 bases from V and 3 bases from J, with 11 bases in between. Germline V CDR1 and CDR2: SNHLY, FYNNEI. The CDR3, as DNA: TGTGCCAGCAGACTAAACGCGGACACTGAAGCTTTCTTT. Its translation is CASRLNADTEAFF.

V usage is TRBV6-5 and J usage is TRBJ1-1; 8 bases are shared with TRBD1. The CDR3 is 13 amino acids. Germline lookup yields CDR1 MNHEY and CDR2 SVGAGI. With 6 bases clipped from V and 7 bases from J, the junction kept 7 bases outside the gene matches. The CDR3 region has the DNA TGTGCCAGCAGCCCACAGGGGGGCCGTGAAGCTTTCTTT. Its translation: CASSPQGGREAFF.

The CDR3 reads CASKDNAGNTIYF. In nucleotides, the CDR3 is TGTGCCAGCAAGGATAACGCTGGAAACACCATATATTTT. V is TRBV28 and J is TRBJ1-3; D is undetermined. Per the germline V gene, CDR1 is MDHEN and CDR2 is SYDVKM. The CDR3 loop spans 13 amino acids. The V gene lost 7 bases and the J gene lost 2 bases, with 9 bases spanning the gap.

This clone appeared once. No conserved phenylalanine or tryptophan is present at the end of the CDR3, so a read error is the likely explanation. CDR3 in DNA: TGTGCCACCCAGAGCTCAGGGGGCGCCAATTCACCCCTCCACCTT. This translates into CATQSSGGANSPLHL. This chain links TRBV6-1 with TRBJ1-6; 8 nucleotides align to TRBD1. With 10 bases clipped from V and 7 bases from J, the junction kept 12 bases outside the gene matches. This CDR3 has 15 amino acids. Looked up from germline, CDR1 is MNHNS and CDR2 is SASEGT.

The rearrangement joins TRBV9 to TRBJ2-1; 8 bases are a match to TRBD1. V shed 3 bases, J shed 2 bases, and the junction held 7 bases outside the gene matches. The CDR3 sequence is 16 residues long. Per germline, CDR1 SGDLS and CDR2 YYNGEE. CDR3 bases: TGTGCCAGCAGCGGGAGGACAGGGCAAACCTACAATGAGCAGTTCTTC. It is translated as CASSGRTGQTYNEQFF. Complete variable domain (other parts from reference TRBV9 and TRBJ2-1): DSGVTQTPKHLITATGQRVTLRCSPRSGDLSVYWYQQSLDQGLQFLIQYYNGEERAKGNILERFSAQQFPDLHSELNLSSLELGDSALYFCASSGRTGQTYNEQFFGPGTRLTVL.

The chain links TRBV19 to TRBJ1-5; D gene unclear. With 9 bases removed from V and 5 bases from J, the gap between germline ends came to 14 bases. Germline CDR1 LNHDA, CDR2 SQIVND (reference sequence). The CDR3 runs 13 residues. For the CDR3, the DNA is TGTGCCAGCAGAGAAGGGCAGTATCAGCCCCAGCATTTT. Translated: CASREGQYQPQHF.